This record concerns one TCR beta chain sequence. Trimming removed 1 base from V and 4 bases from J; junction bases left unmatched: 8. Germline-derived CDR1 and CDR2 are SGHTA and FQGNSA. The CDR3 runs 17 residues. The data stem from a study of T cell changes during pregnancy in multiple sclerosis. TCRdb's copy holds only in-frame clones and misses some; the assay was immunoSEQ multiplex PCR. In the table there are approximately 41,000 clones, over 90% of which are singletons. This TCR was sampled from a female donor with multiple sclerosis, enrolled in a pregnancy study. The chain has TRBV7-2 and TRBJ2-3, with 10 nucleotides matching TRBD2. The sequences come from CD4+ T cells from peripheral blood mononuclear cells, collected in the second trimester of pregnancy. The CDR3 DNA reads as TGTGCCAGCAGCTTAGGGCGGCTAGCGGGGGCAGCAGATACGCAGTATTTT. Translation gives CASSLGRLAGAADTQYF.